This TCR beta chain was sequenced in a study of OX40 agonist ivuxolimab in advanced cancers. Broader study findings: Averaged across samples, CD8+ T cells carried more expanded clones than CD4+ did. CD4+ and CD8+ blood T cells expanded clonally by week 6 at 0.1 to 3.0 mg/kg.

Exclusion of a patient followed from autoimmune disease history or systemic immunosuppression. In regard to this clone: Its antigen is currently unknown.

The table came from immunoSEQ multiplex PCR; TCRdb's copy has only in-frame clones and leaves some out. The sample has roughly 50,000 clones, roughly 85% seen once; the top ten hold under 5%. The V segment lost 0 bases and the J segment 4 bases; nucleotides outside the gene matches: 8. Germline V gene data show CDR1 as LGHNA and CDR2 as YSLEER. The CDR3 sequence is 17 residues long. The source of this sequence is an adult with an advanced solid tumor such as melanoma, head and neck, liver or kidney cancer. Sample: CD4+ or CD8+ T cells sorted from blood, taken in a trial of the OX40 agonist ivuxolimab. This chain links TRBV4-3 with TRBJ2-2; 7 nucleotides align to TRBD2. CDR3 amino acids: CASSQDSGGTGTGELFF. CDR3 DNA: TGCGCCAGCAGCCAAGACTCCGGGGGGACGGGCACCGGGGAGCTGTTTTTT.